Listed below are T cell receptor beta chains from one sample, sequenced in a study of CD8 T cells in Susac syndrome. A single record per CDR3 protein comes from TCRdb applying MiXCR to the immunoSEQ multiplex PCR reads. This sample has approximately 65,000 distinct CDR3 sequences; over 85% occur once, and the top ten carry roughly 0.2%. Sequenced input: CD8+ T cells from PBMCs. The receptors come from a human donor in good health. CDR3s include the opening cysteine and the closing phenylalanine or tryptophan. D genes are given only for firm matches.

v_gene	d_gene	j_gene	CDR3aa
TRBV27	-	TRBJ1-6	CASTRGLSPLHF
TRBV7-3	TRBD2	TRBJ2-3	CASSLTGGADTQYF
TRBV29-1	-	TRBJ2-1	CSVEFLGESYNEQFF
TRBV30	-	TRBJ2-1	CAWRLSRFDEQFF
TRBV9	-	TRBJ1-1	CASSVDGIAGVEAFF
TRBV7-8	TRBD2	TRBJ2-1	CASSLGRLAGSSYNEQFF
TRBV23-1	-	TRBJ2-7	CASSRREGTYEQYF
TRBV2	-	TRBJ1-6	CASSEVADLYNSPLHF
TRBV6-5	-	TRBJ2-3	CASSYSSGGSPDTQYF
TRBV5-1	-	TRBJ1-5	CAKPGGGNQPQHF
TRBV5-1	TRBD1	TRBJ2-3	CASSSGGRLDSTDTQYF
TRBV7-6	-	TRBJ1-1	CASSLEQGTNTEAFF
TRBV7-7	TRBD1	TRBJ2-2	CASSLPPGQGAGELFF
TRBV28	-	TRBJ1-5	CASTGLGGRIQPQHF
TRBV27	TRBD2	TRBJ2-1	CASSFSGGLGEQFF
TRBV10-2	-	TRBJ1-1	CASIGNGDTEAFF
TRBV10-3	TRBD1	TRBJ2-1	CAITETGQEQFF
TRBV4-3	TRBD1	TRBJ2-7	CASSQRGTGRVEQYF
TRBV18	TRBD2	TRBJ2-1	CASSPRLAESYNEQFF
TRBV7-9	TRBD1	TRBJ1-1	CASSSGTGNTEAFF
TRBV6-5	-	TRBJ2-2	CASRHKNTGELFF
TRBV2	TRBD1	TRBJ2-1	CASSETGQNEQFF
TRBV12-3/TRBV12-4	-	TRBJ2-1	CASSPGAPSDNEQFF
TRBV7-9	-	TRBJ1-1	CASTQLGGGDGAFF
TRBV12-3/TRBV12-4	-	TRBJ2-1	CASSHNEKSYNEQFF
TRBV27	-	TRBJ1-4	CASSLNREGTNEKLFF
TRBV12-3/TRBV12-4	-	TRBJ2-1	CASSLGGHRNEQFF
TRBV27	-	TRBJ2-7	CASSLRGDTETYEQYF
TRBV19	TRBD1	TRBJ2-7	CASSTWTGESEQYF
TRBV29-1	-	TRBJ2-7	CSVAPAGNYEQYF
TRBV5-1	-	TRBJ1-1	CASRLEDGNTEAFF
TRBV11-2	-	TRBJ2-3	CASSLEAGRATDTQYF
TRBV19	-	TRBJ1-2	CASSIGSSTGYGYTF
TRBV12-3/TRBV12-4	TRBD1	TRBJ2-5	CASRMVQGEGETQYF
TRBV12-3/TRBV12-4	TRBD1	TRBJ2-1	CASSNPGTVYNEQFF
TRBV28	TRBD2	TRBJ2-3	CASSSRLGLAGGQRSDTQYF
TRBV24-1	-	TRBJ2-2	CATSESTASTGELFF
TRBV7-6	TRBD1	TRBJ1-4	CASSQRTGPGTNEKLFF
TRBV5-5	TRBD1	TRBJ1-2	CASSSGQGILYGYTF
TRBV19	-	TRBJ1-5	CASSDGDQPQHF
TRBV10-2	TRBD1	TRBJ2-1	CASSQRQGADNEQFF
TRBV7-9	-	TRBJ2-1	CASSLGLGNEQFF
TRBV15	-	TRBJ1-1	CATSRGRDTEAFF
TRBV6-2/TRBV6-3	TRBD1	TRBJ2-2	CASSYSQGPGELFF
TRBV7-8	-	TRBJ2-1	CASSLIHPGARTEQFF
TRBV6-1	TRBD1	TRBJ2-5	CASSPYSGTALETQYF
TRBV4-1	-	TRBJ2-3	CASSQEGPADPQYF
TRBV20-1	TRBD1	TRBJ1-2	CSAKDRGNNYGYTF
TRBV19	-	TRBJ1-5	CASSLGGASNQPQHF
TRBV28	-	TRBJ1-1	CASSFTFMAPYNKNTEAFF
TRBV7-9	-	TRBJ2-7	CASSPEEQPYEQYF
TRBV10-3	TRBD1	TRBJ2-3	CAISDPQGWGTDTQYF
TRBV6-5	-	TRBJ1-2	CASSYSEGGYGYTF